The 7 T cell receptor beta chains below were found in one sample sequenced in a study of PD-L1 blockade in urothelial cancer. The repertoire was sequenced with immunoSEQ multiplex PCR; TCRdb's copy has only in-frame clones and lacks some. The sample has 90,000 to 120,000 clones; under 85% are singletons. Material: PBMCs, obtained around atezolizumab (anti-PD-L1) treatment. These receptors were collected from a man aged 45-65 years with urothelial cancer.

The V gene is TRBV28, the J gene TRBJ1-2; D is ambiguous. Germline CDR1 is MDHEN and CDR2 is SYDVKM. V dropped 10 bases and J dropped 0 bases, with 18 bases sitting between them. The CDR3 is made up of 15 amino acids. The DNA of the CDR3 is TGTGCCACCTACCCTCGAGGCTTAGCTAACTATGGCTACACCTTC. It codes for CATYPRGLANYGYTF.

CDR3: CASSVPRPGTGSDSNQPQHF. DNA for the CDR3: TGTGCCAGTAGTGTACCCCGACCCGGGACAGGGTCCGATAGCAATCAGCCCCAGCATTTT. The gene calls are TRBV19 and TRBJ1-5; 9 bases are a match to TRBD1. This CDR3 contains 20 residues. Per the germline V gene, CDR1 is LNHDA and CDR2 is SQIVND (reference sequence). V trimming: 5 bases; J trimming: 0 bases; junction bases outside the gene matches: 17.

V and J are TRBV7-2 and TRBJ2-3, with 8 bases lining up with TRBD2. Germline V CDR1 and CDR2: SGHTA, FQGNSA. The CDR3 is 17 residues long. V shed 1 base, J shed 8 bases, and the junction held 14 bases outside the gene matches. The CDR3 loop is CASSLGGSGGPAGTQYF. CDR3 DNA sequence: TGTGCCAGCAGCTTAGGGGGTTCGGGAGGGCCGGCTGGTACGCAGTATTTT.

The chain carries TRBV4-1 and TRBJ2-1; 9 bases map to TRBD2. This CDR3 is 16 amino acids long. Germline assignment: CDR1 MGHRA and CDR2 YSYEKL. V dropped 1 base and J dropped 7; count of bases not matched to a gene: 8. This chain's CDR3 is CASSQVIGAGGNEQFF. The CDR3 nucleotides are TGCGCCAGCAGCCAAGTAATCGGAGCGGGAGGTAATGAGCAGTTCTTC.

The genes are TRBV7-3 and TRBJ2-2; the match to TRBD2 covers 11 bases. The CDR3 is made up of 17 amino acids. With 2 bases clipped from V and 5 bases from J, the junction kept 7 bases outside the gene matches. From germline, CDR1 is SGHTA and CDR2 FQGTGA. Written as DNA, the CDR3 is TGTGCCAGCAGCTTACCGACTACTAGCGGGAGAACCGGGGAGCTGTTTTTT. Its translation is CASSLPTTSGRTGELFF.

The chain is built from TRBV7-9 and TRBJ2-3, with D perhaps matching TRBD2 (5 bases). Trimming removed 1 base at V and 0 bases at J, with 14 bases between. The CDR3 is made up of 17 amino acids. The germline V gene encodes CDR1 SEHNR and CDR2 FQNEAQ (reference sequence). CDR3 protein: CASSLVASRGSTDTQYF. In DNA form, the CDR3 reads TGTGCCAGCAGCTTAGTTGCTAGCCGGGGTAGCACAGATACGCAGTATTTT.

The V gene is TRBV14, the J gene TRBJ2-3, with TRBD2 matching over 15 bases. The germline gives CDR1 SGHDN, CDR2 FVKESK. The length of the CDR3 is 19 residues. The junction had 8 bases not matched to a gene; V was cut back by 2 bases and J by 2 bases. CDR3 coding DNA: TGTGCCAGCAGCCAACACTCCGGGACTAGCGGGAGGTTCACAGATACGCAGTATTTT. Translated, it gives CASSQHSGTSGRFTDTQYF. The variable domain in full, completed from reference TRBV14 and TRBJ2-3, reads EAGVTQFPSHSVIEKGQTVTLRCDPISGHDNLYWYRRVMGKEIKFLLHFVKESKQDESGMPNNRFLAERTGGTYSTLKVQPAELEDSGVYFCASSQHSGTSGRFTDTQYFGPGTRLTVL.